One sample yielded the 8 T cell receptor beta chains listed below, sequenced in a study of blood T cell repertoires in COVID-19. Method: immunoSEQ multiplex PCR; TCRdb's copy keeps in-frame clones and lacks some. The top ten hold less than 9.5% of the sample, which has about 190,000 clones, roughly 82% seen once. Sequencing was done on a sample of peripheral blood. These receptors all come from a woman aged 55-70 years with COVID-19, enrolled during active disease.

The V and J genes are TRBV19 and TRBJ1-5; D not resolved. The CDR3 totals 14 residues. The V gene's germline CDR1 is LNHDA and CDR2 SQIVND (reference sequence). Trimming removed 2 bases from V and 7 bases from J, with 12 bases in between. Here the CDR3 DNA reads TGTGCCAGTAGTATATACCAGGATGGCCAGCCCCAGCATTTT. This encodes CASSIYQDGQPQHF. The whole variable domain, filled in from reference TRBV19 and TRBJ1-5, reads DGGITQSPKYLFRKEGQNVTLSCEQNLNHDAMYWYRQDPGQGLRLIYYSQIVNDFQKGDIAEGYSVSREKKESFPLTVTSAQKNPTAFYLCASSIYQDGQPQHFGDGTRLSIL.

In this sample, this clone turned up a few times. The chain combines TRBV10-3 with TRBJ2-7; 8 positions agree with TRBD1. Germline V gene sequence: CDR1 ENHRY, CDR2 SYGVKD. The CDR3 is 16 amino acids. The V gene end was trimmed by 9 bases and the J gene end by 1 base; junction bases not matched to a gene: 14. The chain's CDR3 is CAILDTSGGASYEQYF. The CDR3 nucleotides read TGTGCCATTCTCGATACCTCAGGGGGCGCTTCCTACGAGCAGTACTTC.

The V call is TRBV7-2, the J call TRBJ1-4; D is possibly TRBD1 (5 bases). V was trimmed by 4 bases and J by 4 bases, leaving 10 bases between them. Germline CDR1 is SGHTA and CDR2 is FQGNSA. The CDR3 is 14 amino acids. CDR3 bases: TGTGCCAGCAGCTATACAGGATATAATGAAAAACTGTTTTTT. Translated, it gives CASSYTGYNEKLFF.

The chain couples TRBV19 to TRBJ1-1, with no clear D. V lost 3 bases to trimming and J lost 0 bases, with 8 bases between them. The CDR3 sequence is 14 residues long. Germline values: CDR1 LNHDA, CDR2 SQIVND (reference sequence). CDR3 protein: CASSIGQMNTEAFF. CDR3 coding DNA: TGTGCCAGTAGTATTGGGCAGATGAACACTGAAGCTTTCTTT.

This clone was seen more than once but under ten times. This chain connects TRBV15 to TRBJ1-5; D uncertain. Germline loops: CDR1 LNHNV, CDR2 YYDKDF (reference sequence). V was shortened by 0 bases and J by 4 bases, with 10 bases between the two germline ends. This CDR3 spans 15 amino acids. CDR3 region: CATSRDSGWNQPQHF. In nucleotides, the CDR3 is TGTGCCACCAGCAGAGATTCGGGTTGGAATCAGCCCCAGCATTTT.

The chain has TRBV11-2 and TRBJ1-1; D ambiguous. V lost 1 base and J lost 2, with 11 bases in between. This CDR3 spans 15 amino acids. Germline assignment: CDR1 SGHAT and CDR2 FQNNGV. The CDR3 here is CASSLVGDTNTEAFF. CDR3 DNA: TGTGCCAGCAGCTTAGTGGGCGACACTAACACTGAAGCTTTCTTT.

The chain carries TRBV7-8 and TRBJ2-7, with TRBD2 matching over 8 bases. V trimming: 1 base; J trimming: 1 base; junction bases outside the gene matches: 12. Per the germline V gene, CDR1 is SGHVS and CDR2 is FQNEAQ. The length of the CDR3 is 18 residues. The CDR3 sequence: CASSLVLGTRFKSYEQYF. For the CDR3, the DNA is TGTGCCAGCAGCTTAGTTCTGGGGACTAGATTTAAGTCCTACGAGCAGTACTTC. The entire variable domain, with the rest obtained from reference TRBV7-8 and TRBJ2-7, is as follows: GAGVSQSPRYKVAKRGQDVALRCDPISGHVSLFWYQQALGQGPEFLTYFQNEAQLDKSGLPSDRFFAERPEGSVSTLKIQRTQQEDSAVYLCASSLVLGTRFKSYEQYFGPGTRLTVT.

The chain links TRBV6-5 to TRBJ1-5; 9 bases align to TRBD1. This CDR3 has 14 residues. V trimming: 6 bases; J trimming: 1 base; junction bases outside the gene matches: 1. From germline, CDR1 is MNHEY and CDR2 SVGAGI. The CDR3 sequence is CASRGTGSNQPQHF. The CDR3 nucleotides are TGTGCCAGCAGAGGGACAGGGAGCAATCAGCCCCAGCATTTT.